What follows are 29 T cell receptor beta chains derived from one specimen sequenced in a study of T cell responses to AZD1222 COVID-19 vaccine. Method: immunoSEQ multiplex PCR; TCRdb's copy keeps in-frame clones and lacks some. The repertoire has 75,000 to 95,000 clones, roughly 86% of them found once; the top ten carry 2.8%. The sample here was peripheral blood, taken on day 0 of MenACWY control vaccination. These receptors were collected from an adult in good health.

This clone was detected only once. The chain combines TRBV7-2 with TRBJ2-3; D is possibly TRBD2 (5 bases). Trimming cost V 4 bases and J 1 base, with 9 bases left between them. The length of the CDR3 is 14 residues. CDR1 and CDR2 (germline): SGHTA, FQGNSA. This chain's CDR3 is CASSSQRGTDTQYF. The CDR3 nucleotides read TGTGCCAGCAGCTCCCAGAGGGGCACAGATACGCAGTATTTT.

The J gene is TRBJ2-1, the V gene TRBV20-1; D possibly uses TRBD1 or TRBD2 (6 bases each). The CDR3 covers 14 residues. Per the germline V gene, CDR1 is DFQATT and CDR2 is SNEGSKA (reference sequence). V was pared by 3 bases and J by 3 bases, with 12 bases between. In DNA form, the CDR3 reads TGCAGTGCTAGTGCGGGACATCTCTACAATGAGCAGTTCTTC. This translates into CSASAGHLYNEQFF.

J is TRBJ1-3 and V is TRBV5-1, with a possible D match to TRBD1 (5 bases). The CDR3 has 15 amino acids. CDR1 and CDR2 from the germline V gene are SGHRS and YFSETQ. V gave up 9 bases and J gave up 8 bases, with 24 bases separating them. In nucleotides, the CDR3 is TGCGCCATCCCTTGGGTGGGACGGATGACTGACACCATATATTTT. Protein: CAIPWVGRMTDTIYF. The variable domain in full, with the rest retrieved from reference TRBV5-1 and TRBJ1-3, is KAGVTQTPRYLIKTRGQQVTLSCSPISGHRSVSWYQQTPGQGLQFLFEYFSETQRNKGNFPGRFSGRQFSNSRSEMNVSTLELGDSALYLCAIPWVGRMTDTIYFGEGSWLTVV.

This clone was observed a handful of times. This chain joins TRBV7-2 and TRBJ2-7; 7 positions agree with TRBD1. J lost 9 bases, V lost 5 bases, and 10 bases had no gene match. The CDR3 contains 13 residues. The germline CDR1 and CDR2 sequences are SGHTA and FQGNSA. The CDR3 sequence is CASSLGTVEGQYF. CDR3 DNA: TGTGCCAGCAGCCTCGGGACAGTTGAAGGGCAGTACTTC.

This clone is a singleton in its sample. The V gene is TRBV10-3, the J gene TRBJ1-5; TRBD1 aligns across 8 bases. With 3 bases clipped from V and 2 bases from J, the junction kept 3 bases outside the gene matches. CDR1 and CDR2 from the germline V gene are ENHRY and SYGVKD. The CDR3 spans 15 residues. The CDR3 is CAISDPDRGNQPQHF. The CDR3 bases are TGTGCCATCAGTGACCCGGACAGGGGCAATCAGCCCCAGCATTTT.

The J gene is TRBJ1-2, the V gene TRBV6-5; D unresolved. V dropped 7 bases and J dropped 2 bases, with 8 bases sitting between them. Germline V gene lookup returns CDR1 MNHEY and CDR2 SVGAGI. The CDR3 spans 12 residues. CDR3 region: CASTSSNYGYTF. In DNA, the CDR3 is TGTGCCAGCACCTCGTCAAACTATGGCTACACCTTC.

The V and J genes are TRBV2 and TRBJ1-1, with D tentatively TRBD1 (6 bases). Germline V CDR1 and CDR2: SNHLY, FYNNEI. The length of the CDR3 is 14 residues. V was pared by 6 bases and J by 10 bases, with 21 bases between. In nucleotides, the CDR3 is TGTGCCAGCAGCTTCGGACAGTCCTCCGAGCCAGCTTTCTTT. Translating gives CASSFGQSSEPAFF.

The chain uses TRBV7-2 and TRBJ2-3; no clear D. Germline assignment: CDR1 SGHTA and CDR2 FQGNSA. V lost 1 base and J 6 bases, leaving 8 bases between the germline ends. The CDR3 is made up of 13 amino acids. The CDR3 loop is CASSLVLRDTQYF. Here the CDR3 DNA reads TGTGCCAGCAGCTTAGTTTTAAGGGATACGCAGTATTTT.

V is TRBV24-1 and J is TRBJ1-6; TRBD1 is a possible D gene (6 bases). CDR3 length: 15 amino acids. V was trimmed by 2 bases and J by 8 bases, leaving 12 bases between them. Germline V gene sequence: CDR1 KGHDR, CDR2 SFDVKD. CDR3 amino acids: CATSDSRTADSPLHF. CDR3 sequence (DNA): TGTGCCACCAGTGATTCGAGGACAGCTGATTCACCCCTCCACTTT.

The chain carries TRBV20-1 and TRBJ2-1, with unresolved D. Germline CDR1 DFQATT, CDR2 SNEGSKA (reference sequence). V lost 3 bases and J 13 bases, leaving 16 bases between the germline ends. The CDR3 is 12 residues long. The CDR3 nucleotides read TGCAGTGCTAGTGCCTCTCTCGACGGCCAGTTCTTC. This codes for CSASASLDGQFF.

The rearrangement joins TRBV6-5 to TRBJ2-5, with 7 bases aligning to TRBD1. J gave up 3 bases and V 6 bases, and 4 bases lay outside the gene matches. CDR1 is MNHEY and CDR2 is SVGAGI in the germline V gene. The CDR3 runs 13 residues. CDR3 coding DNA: TGTGCCAGCAGGACAGGGATTAAAGAGACCCAGTACTTC. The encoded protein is CASRTGIKETQYF.

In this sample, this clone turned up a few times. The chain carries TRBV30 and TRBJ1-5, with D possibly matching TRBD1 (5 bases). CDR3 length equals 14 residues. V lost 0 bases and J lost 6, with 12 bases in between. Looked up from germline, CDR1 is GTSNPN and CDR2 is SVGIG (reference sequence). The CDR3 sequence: CAWSVPGAGQPQHF. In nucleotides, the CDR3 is TGTGCCTGGAGTGTGCCTGGGGCCGGTCAGCCCCAGCATTTT.

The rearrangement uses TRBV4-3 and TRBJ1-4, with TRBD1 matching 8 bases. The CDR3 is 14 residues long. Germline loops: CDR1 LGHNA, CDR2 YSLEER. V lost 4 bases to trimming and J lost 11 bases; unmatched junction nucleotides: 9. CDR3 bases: TGCGCCAGCAGCCTAGGACAGGGAGGTGAGAAACTGTTTTTT. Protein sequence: CASSLGQGGEKLFF.

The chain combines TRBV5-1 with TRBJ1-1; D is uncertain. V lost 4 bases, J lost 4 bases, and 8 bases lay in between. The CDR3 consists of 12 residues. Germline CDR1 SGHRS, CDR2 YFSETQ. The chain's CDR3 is CASSHAGTEAFF. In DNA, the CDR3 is TGCGCCAGCAGCCACGCGGGCACTGAAGCTTTCTTT.

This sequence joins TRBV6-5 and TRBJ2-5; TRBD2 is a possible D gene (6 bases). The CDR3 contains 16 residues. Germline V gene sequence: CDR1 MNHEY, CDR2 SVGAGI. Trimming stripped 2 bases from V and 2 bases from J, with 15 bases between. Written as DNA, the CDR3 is TGTGCCAGCAGTTACGCGGCGGGGCCACGACAAGAGACCCAGTACTTC. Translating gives CASSYAAGPRQETQYF.

In DNA, the CDR3 is TGTGCCAGCAGCTTAGGTCTAAGCGGAGACACAGATACGCAGTATTTT. Protein sequence: CASSLGLSGDTDTQYF. The chain joins TRBV7-9 to TRBJ2-3; D may be TRBD2 (5 bases). V was shortened by 1 base and J by 2 bases, with 13 bases between the two germline ends. Germline V gene data show CDR1 as SEHNR and CDR2 as FQNEAQ (reference sequence). This CDR3 has 16 residues.

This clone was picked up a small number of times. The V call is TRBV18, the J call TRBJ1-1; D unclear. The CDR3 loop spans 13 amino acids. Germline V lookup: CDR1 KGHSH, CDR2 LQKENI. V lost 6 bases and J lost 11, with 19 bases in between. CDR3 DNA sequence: TGTGCCAGCTCGCCGTATGACCGCGCGGGGGCTTTCTTT. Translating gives CASSPYDRAGAFF. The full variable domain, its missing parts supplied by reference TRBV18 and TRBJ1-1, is NAGVMQNPRHLVRRRGQEARLRCSPMKGHSHVYWYRQLPEEGLKFMVYLQKENIIDESGMPKERFSAEFPKEGPSILRIQQVVRGDSAAYFCASSPYDRAGAFFGQGTRLTVV.

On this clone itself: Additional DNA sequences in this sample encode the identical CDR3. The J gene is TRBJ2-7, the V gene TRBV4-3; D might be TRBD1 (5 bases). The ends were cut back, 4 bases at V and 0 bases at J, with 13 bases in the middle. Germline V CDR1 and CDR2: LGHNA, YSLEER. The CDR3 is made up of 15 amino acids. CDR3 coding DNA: TGCGCCAGCAGCCCCGGTTGGGGCAGCTCCTACGAGCAGTACTTC. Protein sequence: CASSPGWGSSYEQYF.

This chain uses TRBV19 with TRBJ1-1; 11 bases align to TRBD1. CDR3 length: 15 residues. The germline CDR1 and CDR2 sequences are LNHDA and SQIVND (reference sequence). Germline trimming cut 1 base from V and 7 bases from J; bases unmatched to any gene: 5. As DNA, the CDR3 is TGTGCCAGTAGTATAGCCCGGACAGGGGGCGGTGAAGCTTTCTTT. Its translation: CASSIARTGGGEAFF. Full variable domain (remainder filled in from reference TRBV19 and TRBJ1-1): DGGITQSPKYLFRKEGQNVTLSCEQNLNHDAMYWYRQDPGQGLRLIYYSQIVNDFQKGDIAEGYSVSREKKESFPLTVTSAQKNPTAFYLCASSIARTGGGEAFFGQGTRLTVV.

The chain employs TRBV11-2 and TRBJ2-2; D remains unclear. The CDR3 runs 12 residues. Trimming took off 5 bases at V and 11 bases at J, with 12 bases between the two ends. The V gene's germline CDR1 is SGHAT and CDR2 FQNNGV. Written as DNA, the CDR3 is TGTGCCAGCAGCCTCCGGTTTCTTGAGCTGTTTTTT. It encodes CASSLRFLELFF. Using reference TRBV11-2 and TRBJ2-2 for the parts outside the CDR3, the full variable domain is EAGVAQSPRYKIIEKRQSVAFWCNPISGHATLYWYQQILGQGPKLLIQFQNNGVVDDSQLPKDRFSAERLKGVDSTLKIQPAKLEDSAVYLCASSLRFLELFFGEGSRLTVL.

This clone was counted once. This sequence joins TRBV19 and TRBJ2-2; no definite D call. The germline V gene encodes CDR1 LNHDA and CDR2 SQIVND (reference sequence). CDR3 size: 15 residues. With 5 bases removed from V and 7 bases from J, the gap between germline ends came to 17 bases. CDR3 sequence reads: CASSRRGRVGGELFF. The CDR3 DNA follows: TGTGCCAGTAGTCGACGAGGTCGGGTTGGCGGGGAGCTGTTTTTT.

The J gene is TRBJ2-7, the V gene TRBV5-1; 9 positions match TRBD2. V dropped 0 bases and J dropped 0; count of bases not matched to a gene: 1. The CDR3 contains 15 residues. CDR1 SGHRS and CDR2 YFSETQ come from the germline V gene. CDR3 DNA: TGCGCCAGCAGCTTGGGCGGGGGGGACTCCTACGAGCAGTACTTC. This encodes CASSLGGGDSYEQYF.

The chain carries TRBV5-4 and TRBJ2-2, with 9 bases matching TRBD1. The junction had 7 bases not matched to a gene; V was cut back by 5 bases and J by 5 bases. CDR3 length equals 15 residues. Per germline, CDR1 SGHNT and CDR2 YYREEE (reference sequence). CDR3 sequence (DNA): TGTGCCAGCAGGCCAGGACAGGGGAAGACCGGGGAGCTGTTTTTT. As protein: CASRPGQGKTGELFF.

CDR3 nucleotide sequence: TGTGCCAGTTCGCCATGGGAGCCTAGCTCTGGGGCCAACGTCCTGACTTTC. Translating it yields CASSPWEPSSGANVLTF. V usage is TRBV19 and J usage is TRBJ2-6, with D possibly being TRBD2 (5 bases). V gave up 8 bases and J gave up 0 bases, with 17 bases separating them. Germline CDR1 LNHDA, CDR2 SQIVND (reference sequence). The CDR3 contains 17 residues. Full variable domain (missing parts from reference TRBV19 and TRBJ2-6): DGGITQSPKYLFRKEGQNVTLSCEQNLNHDAMYWYRQDPGQGLRLIYYSQIVNDFQKGDIAEGYSVSREKKESFPLTVTSAQKNPTAFYLCASSPWEPSSGANVLTFGAGSRLTVL.

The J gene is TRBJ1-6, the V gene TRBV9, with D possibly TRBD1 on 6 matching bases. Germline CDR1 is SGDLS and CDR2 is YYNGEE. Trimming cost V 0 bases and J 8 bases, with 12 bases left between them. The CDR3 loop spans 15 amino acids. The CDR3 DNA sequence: TGTGCCAGCAGCGTAGGAGGGGGATCGCATTCACCCCTCCACTTT. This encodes CASSVGGGSHSPLHF.

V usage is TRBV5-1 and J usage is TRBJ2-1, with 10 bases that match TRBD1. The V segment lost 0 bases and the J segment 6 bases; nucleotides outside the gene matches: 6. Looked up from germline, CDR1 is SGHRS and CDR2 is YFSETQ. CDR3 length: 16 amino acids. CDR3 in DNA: TGCGCCAGCAGCTTGGCCGGGACAGGGGTAGGCAATGAGCAGTTCTTC. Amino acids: CASSLAGTGVGNEQFF.

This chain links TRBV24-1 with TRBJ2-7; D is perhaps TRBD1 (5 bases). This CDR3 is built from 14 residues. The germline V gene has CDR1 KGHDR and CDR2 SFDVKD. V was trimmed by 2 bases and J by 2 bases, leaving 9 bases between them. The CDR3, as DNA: TGTGCCACCAGTGATTCCAGACAGCCCTACGAGCAGTACTTC. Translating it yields CATSDSRQPYEQYF.

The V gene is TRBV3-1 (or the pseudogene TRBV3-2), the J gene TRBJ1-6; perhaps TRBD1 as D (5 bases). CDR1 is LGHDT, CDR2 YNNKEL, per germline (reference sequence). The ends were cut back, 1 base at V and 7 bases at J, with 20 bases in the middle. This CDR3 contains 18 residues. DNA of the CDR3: TGTGCCAGCAGCCAAGTTCGGGCGGGGCTTGGATTGAATTCACCCCTCCACTTT. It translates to CASSQVRAGLGLNSPLHF.

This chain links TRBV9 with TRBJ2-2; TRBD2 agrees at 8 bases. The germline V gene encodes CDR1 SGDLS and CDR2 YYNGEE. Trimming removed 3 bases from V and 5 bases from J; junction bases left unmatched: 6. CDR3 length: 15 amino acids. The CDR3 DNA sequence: TGTGCCAGCAGCGAGCGGTCTAGCGGGACCGGGGAGCTGTTTTTT. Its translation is CASSERSSGTGELFF.